Included here is one TCR beta chain sequence, with context. The antigen remains undetermined. Naive CD8 populations comprised CD45RO-negative cells positively selected for CCR7, excluding terminally differentiated effector memory CD45RA+ cells. Clones were read by immunoSEQ multiplex PCR, and TCRdb kept only the in-frame ones, dropping some. This sample has hundreds of thousands of clones, with approximately 95% found just once. Germline loops: CDR1 WSHSY, CDR2 SAAADI. J was trimmed by 1 base and V by 4 bases; bases with no gene match: 0. The CDR3 totals 14 residues. This entry belongs to a study of shared clonotypes between healthy human individuals. Study conclusions and caveats: It was the non-shared clonotypes that had lower generation probabilities than clonotypes shared by all four donors.

Sequencing was done on a sample of naive CD8+ T cells sorted from blood. The sequence derives from a woman aged 30 to 39 in good health. V gene TRBV10-2 combines with J gene TRBJ1-5; TRBD1 aligns across 8 bases. Written as DNA, the CDR3 is TGCGCCAGCAGTGGGACAGGGAGCAATCAGCCCCAGCATTTT. Translated, it gives CASSGTGSNQPQHF.